This T cell receptor beta chain was sequenced for a study of T cells in Graves' hyperthyroidism and ophthalmopathy. Regarding the study as a whole: Appearing also in blood were most of the thyroid clonotypes expanded above 0.001.

This clonotype was detected a few times. Antigen: not known. Regions amplified from RNA transcripts were the TCR beta CDR3 regions. The HTBI set primed first-round TCR CDR3 RT-PCR. TCRdb used MiXCR to reprocess the multiplex PCR reads, holding one entry per CDR3 protein. The sample has some 440,000 distinct CDR3 sequences; 15% to 18% are singletons. This receptor was obtained from a woman in her late teens or twenties with Graves' hyperthyroidism. Sequencing was performed on blood.

CDR3 nucleotides: TGTGCCGCCTGGAGCGGGAGTCCCTACGAGCAGTACTTC. The encoded protein is CAAWSGSPYEQYF. The chain uses TRBV10-3 and TRBJ2-7, with 8 bases matching TRBD2. Trimming at V came to 11 bases and at J to 2 bases, leaving 8 bases not matched to a gene. CDR1 and CDR2 (germline): ENHRY, SYGVKD. CDR3 length: 13 residues.